Given below is one TCR beta chain in context. Germline V gene lookup returns CDR1 SQVTM and CDR2 ANQGSEA. CDR3 length: 16 amino acids. The junction had 8 bases not matched to a gene; V was cut back by 3 bases and J by 0 bases. Across about two dozen US areas, participants ranged in age from roughly 18 to 95 years. The data stem from a study of blood T cell repertoires in COVID-19. Original methodology: Quantification of nucleated cells was approximated via reference gene primer amplification. Assay: immunoSEQ multiplex PCR; the TCRdb copy retains only in-frame clones and omits some. From that table come the V and J calls and clone size; the DNA was used to work out D and trimming. The sample shows over 250,000 clones, less than 90% of them seen only once.

The sample consisted of PBMCs or T cells enriched from blood (not recorded which). This rearrangement joins TRBV29-1 to TRBJ2-3; 8 bases match TRBD1. The TCR originated in a woman aged 45-59 years who had recovered from COVID-19. The CDR3, as DNA: TGCAGCGTTGACCCTCCCGGGACAGGAAGCACAGATACGCAGTATTTT. This codes for CSVDPPGTGSTDTQYF.